This T cell receptor beta chain originates from a study of regulatory T cells in long-lasting Graves disease. Study-wide findings and caveats: TRBV28 was favored in persistent disease, as were TRBJ1-2 and TRBJ2-5. Peripheral blood alone, not thyroid tissue, underwent study.

The germline V and J ends were trimmed by 0 bases and 1 base, with 17 bases remaining between them. The CDR3 length is 18 residues. The germline gives CDR1 SGHRS, CDR2 YFSETQ. This clonotype has a count of ten or more. Its antigen is still unknown. To make TCR beta libraries, researchers used iRepertoire HTBI primers and Arm-PCR of CDR3 regions. TCRdb re-derived calls from the multiplex PCR reads in MiXCR, one entry per CDR3 protein. The profile shows hundreds of thousands of distinct CDR3 sequences, approximately 16% of them singletons. Time point defined: newly diagnosed GD, antithyroid drugs for less than 3 months. PBMC RNA was the source of the TCR library. In addition, the sample was reused for a study of T cells in Graves' hyperthyroidism and ophthalmopathy. From that report: Researchers ran a first-round RT-PCR on the TCR CDR3 using the HTBI primer set.

The sample here was peripheral blood mononuclear cells (PBMCs), taken at new diagnosis, from a patient treated with antithyroid drugs. This chain joins TRBV5-1 and TRBJ1-5; no reliable D call. The TCR comes from a woman aged 35-65 years with Graves disease. In DNA, the CDR3 is TGCGCCAGCAGCTTGGAGTCGTACCTGTTGGGGAGCAATCAGCCCCAGCATTTT. Translating gives CASSLESYLLGSNQPQHF.